Listed below are T cell receptor beta chains from one sample, sequenced in a study of T cell responses to AZD1222 COVID-19 vaccine. The assay was immunoSEQ multiplex PCR, and TCRdb's table has in-frame clones only and misses some. The data contain roughly 120,000 clones, more than 75% of them singletons. The sequencing here drew on peripheral blood, taken 28 days after the second AZD1222 dose. These receptors all come from an adult who received the AZD1222 COVID-19 vaccine. CDR3s include the opening cysteine and the closing phenylalanine or tryptophan. The D gene is left open where the match is weak. For some rows the clone size is stated as once, few or many, or as a class when expanded; others skip it.

v_gene	j_gene	d_gene	abundance	CDR3nt	CDR3aa
TRBV11-1	TRBJ1-2	TRBD1	.	TGTGCCAGCAGCTGGACAGGGTCAAGTGGCTACACCTTC	CASSWTGSSGYTF
TRBV7-2	TRBJ2-2	TRBD1	.	TGTGCCAGCAGCACTCGGACAGGGCACACCGGGGAGCTGTTTTTT	CASSTRTGHTGELFF
TRBV25-1	TRBJ1-4	.	.	TGTGCCAGCAGTCTACATTATCCAGCGGCTAATGAAAAACTGTTTTTT	CASSLHYPAANEKLFF
TRBV25-1	TRBJ2-1	.	.	TGTGCCAGCAGTGAAAGTCCGAGGAATGAGCAGTTCTTC	CASSESPRNEQFF
TRBV7-9	TRBJ2-3	.	once	TGTGCCAGCAGCCCGGCAGGGTCAGATACGCAGTATTTT	CASSPAGSDTQYF
TRBV24-1	TRBJ1-5	.	.	TGTGCCACCAGTGAATCGGGCAGCAATCAGCCCCAGCATTTT	CATSESGSNQPQHF
TRBV27	TRBJ2-7	.	.	TGTGCCAGCAGTTTTGGCTACGGCTCCTACGAGCAGTACTTC	CASSFGYGSYEQYF
TRBV28	TRBJ1-2	.	.	TGTGCCAGCAGTTTACCGCCCCGCGACAACCACTTC	CASSLPPRDNHF
TRBV12-3/TRBV12-4	TRBJ1-1	.	.	TGTGCCAGCAGTTTCGAGGATGACACTGAAGCTTTCTTT	CASSFEDDTEAFF
TRBV14	TRBJ2-6	TRBD2	.	TGTGCCAGCAGCCCGGGCGGGGGGCCTGGGGCCAACGTCCTGACTTTC	CASSPGGGPGANVLTF
TRBV7-3	TRBJ1-1	.	.	TGTGCCAGCAGCTTAACTGGATCCGACACTGAAGCTTTCTTT	CASSLTGSDTEAFF
TRBV4-2	TRBJ1-6	.	once	TGTGCCAGCAGCCAAGGGACTAGGGGCTCCTATAATTCACCCCTCCACTTT	CASSQGTRGSYNSPLHF
TRBV4-2	TRBJ2-7	TRBD2	.	TGTGCCAGCAGCCAAGACCCCCCGGGACTAGCCCGGTACGAGCAGTACTTC	CASSQDPPGLARYEQYF
TRBV11-2	TRBJ2-3	.	.	TGTGCCAGCAGCTCCCATAAATCAGATACGCAGTATTTT	CASSSHKSDTQYF
TRBV11-2	TRBJ2-2	TRBD2	.	TGTGCCAGCAGCTCTTGGGGGAGGGCGAACACCGGGGAGCTGTTTTTT	CASSSWGRANTGELFF
TRBV5-1	TRBJ2-1	.	.	TGCGCCAGCTGGGTAGCCCAGAGCTCCTACAATGAGCAGTTCTTC	CASWVAQSSYNEQFF
TRBV27	TRBJ2-7	TRBD2	.	TGTGCCAGCAGTTTTATATCTGGGTCGGGGGGGCCATACGAGCAGTACTTC	CASSFISGSGGPYEQYF
TRBV12-3/TRBV12-4	TRBJ2-1	.	few	TGTGCCAGCAGACGGGACGCCCTCTCGTTCTTC	CASRRDALSFF
TRBV4-3	TRBJ2-7	TRBD1	medium-sized	TGCGCCAGCAGCCGAGACAGGGGCTCCTACGAGCAGTACTTC	CASSRDRGSYEQYF
TRBV19	TRBJ2-7	.	once	TGTGCCACTAACCCCTCCCGCGGCCCAACCTACGAGCAGTACTTC	CATNPSRGPTYEQYF
TRBV7-8	TRBJ1-4	TRBD1	.	TGTGCCAGCAGCTTAGTAGGGGGACAGATTAATGAAAAACTGTTTTTT	CASSLVGGQINEKLFF
TRBV4-3	TRBJ2-6	.	.	TGCGCCAGCAGCCAAGACCTCTCCAACGTCCTGACTTTC	CASSQDLSNVLTF
TRBV6-4	TRBJ2-6	.	.	TGTGCCAGCAGTGATACAGGGAACTCTGGGGCCAACGTCCTGACTTTC	CASSDTGNSGANVLTF
TRBV5-5	TRBJ2-2	.	.	TGTGCCAGCAGGGGGGTGATTTCTGGGAACGGGGAGCTGTTTTTT	CASRGVISGNGELFF
TRBV5-6	TRBJ2-7	.	.	TGTGCCAGCAGCTTGGAGGGCGAGCAGTACTTC	CASSLEGEQYF
TRBV30	TRBJ2-5	.	.	TGTGCCTGGAGTGCCCACAGGTCCGGGCCCCAAGAGACCCAGTACTTC	CAWSAHRSGPQETQYF
TRBV6-2/TRBV6-3	TRBJ1-2	TRBD1	.	TGTGCCAGCAGTTACTCGAGACAGGGGGCGGAAAGCTATGGCTACACCTTC	CASSYSRQGAESYGYTF
TRBV6-2/TRBV6-3	TRBJ2-5	TRBD1	.	TGTGCCAGCAGTTCCGGACAGGTATTATCATTGGTCCAGGAAGAGACCCAGTACTTC	CASSSGQVLSLVQEETQYF
TRBV12-5	TRBJ2-1	TRBD2	.	TGTGCTAGTGGTTTGACCCCTCAAGCGGGAGGACGCTACAATGAGCAGTTCTTC	CASGLTPQAGGRYNEQFF
TRBV7-9	TRBJ2-5	.	.	TGTGCCAGCAGGGATGGCGGAGGCGGAGAGACCCAGTACTTC	CASRDGGGGETQYF